These 3 T cell receptor beta chains were sequenced from one sample in a study of beta chain features in type 1 diabetes. Expressed TCRB transcripts were sequenced, since all the RNA that had been isolated was reverse transcribed. The repertoire was sequenced with immunoSEQ multiplex PCR; TCRdb's copy has only in-frame clones and lacks some. The sample has under 950,000 clones, 15% to 20% seen once; the top ten hold around 0.02%. The sample taken for sequencing was naive CD4+ T cells from blood. Receptors originate from a young woman in good health.

The chain combines TRBV2 with TRBJ2-5; D not certain. The CDR3 runs to 15 residues. Germline V CDR1 and CDR2: SNHLY, FYNNEI. V was clipped by 0 bases and J by 5 bases, with 13 bases between them. CDR3 in amino acids: CASSEALVALETQYF. CDR3 nucleotides: TGTGCCAGCAGTGAAGCGCTTGTAGCTCTCGAGACCCAGTACTTC.

A few counts support this clone. The rearrangement uses TRBV29-1 and TRBJ2-7; TRBD1 agrees at 8 bases. The CDR3 extends over 15 amino acids. Germline V gene data show CDR1 as SQVTM and CDR2 as ANQGSEA. The ends lost 4 bases at V and 4 bases at J; junction bases unmatched: 12. The CDR3 nucleotides are TGCAGCGTTGTGAGAGAGACAGGGGTACGGTACGAGCAGTACTTC. Protein: CSVVRETGVRYEQYF.

The table lists this clone with a few counts. The chain joins TRBV29-1 to TRBJ2-3, with TRBD1 as a possible D gene (5 bases). CDR1 SQVTM and CDR2 ANQGSEA come from the germline V gene. This CDR3 region has 12 residues. V lost 6 bases to trimming and J lost 2 bases, with 9 bases between them. The chain's CDR3 is CSVARATDTQYF. DNA of the CDR3: TGCAGCGTCGCCAGGGCCACAGATACGCAGTATTTT.